This is a list of T cell receptor beta chains from one sample in a study of CD8 T cells in ankylosing spondylitis. TCRdb fed the 5' RACE reads into MiXCR, producing one record per CDR3 protein. Here the sample spans about 420,000 distinct CDR3 sequences, about a fifth being singletons. Sequencing was performed on blood, either unsorted or a sorted T cell fraction (not recorded which). These receptors originate from a male donor with ankylosing spondylitis. The CDR3 runs from the conserved cysteine through the conserved F or W. A D gene is named only where the DNA matches it firmly. Clone size appears in some rows only: once, few, many, or a class for an expanded clone.

clone size: few
D gene: NA
V gene: TRBV2
J gene: TRBJ1-1
CDR3 protein: CASQAEEVQEAFF
CDR3 DNA: TGTGCCAGCCAAGCAGAGGAGGTACAGGAAGCTTTCTTT

clone size: NA
D gene: NA
V gene: TRBV13
J gene: TRBJ1-4
CDR3 protein: CASSFWATGREKLFF
CDR3 DNA: TGTGCCAGCAGCTTTTGGGCGACAGGCCGGGAAAAACTGTTTTTT

clone size: NA
D gene: NA
V gene: TRBV5-1
J gene: TRBJ2-1
CDR3 protein: CASSQMTDAHYNEQFF
CDR3 DNA: TGCGCCAGCAGCCAAATGACAGACGCCCACTACAATGAGCAGTTCTTC

clone size: NA
D gene: NA
V gene: TRBV28
J gene: TRBJ1-5
CDR3 protein: CASSPDLGAHNQPQHF
CDR3 DNA: TGTGCCAGCAGTCCCGACCTGGGGGCGCACAATCAGCCCCAGCATTTT

clone size: NA
D gene: NA
V gene: TRBV27
J gene: TRBJ1-5
CDR3 protein: CASSLFRGGNQPQHF
CDR3 DNA: TGTGCCAGCAGTTTGTTTAGAGGGGGTAATCAGCCCCAGCATTTT

clone size: few
D gene: TRBD2
V gene: TRBV3-1
J gene: TRBJ2-5
CDR3 protein: CASSQDAGGGGAQYF
CDR3 DNA: TGTGCCAGCAGCCAAGACGCGGGAGGGGGCGGGGCCCAGTACTTC

clone size: NA
D gene: NA
V gene: TRBV11-2
J gene: TRBJ2-3
CDR3 protein: CASSSRGTSTDTQYF
CDR3 DNA: TGTGCCAGCAGCTCTAGAGGTACTAGCACAGATACGCAGTATTTT

clone size: few
D gene: NA
V gene: TRBV7-2
J gene: TRBJ2-7
CDR3 protein: CASSLATVSEQYF
CDR3 DNA: TGTGCCAGCAGCTTAGCGACAGTATCCGAGCAGTACTTC

clone size: once
D gene: TRBD2
V gene: TRBV7-8
J gene: TRBJ2-7
CDR3 protein: CASSLEGLGFEQYF
CDR3 DNA: TGTGCCAGCAGCTTAGAGGGACTAGGCTTTGAGCAGTACTTC

clone size: NA
D gene: NA
V gene: TRBV28
J gene: TRBJ1-1
CDR3 protein: CASSQTGTEAFF
CDR3 DNA: TGTGCCAGCAGTCAGACGGGCACTGAAGCTTTCTTT

clone size: NA
D gene: NA
V gene: TRBV7-3
J gene: TRBJ2-1
CDR3 protein: CASSSNTGSSYNEQFF
CDR3 DNA: TGTGCCAGCAGCTCGAACACCGGAAGCTCCTACAATGAGCAGTTCTTC

clone size: few
D gene: TRBD2
V gene: TRBV7-2
J gene: TRBJ2-7
CDR3 protein: CASSFFLAGVGLEQYF
CDR3 DNA: TGTGCCAGCAGCTTCTTCCTAGCGGGAGTGGGCCTCGAGCAGTACTTC

clone size: few
D gene: NA
V gene: TRBV7-9
J gene: TRBJ1-6
CDR3 protein: CASSLETDNSPLHF
CDR3 DNA: TGTGCCAGCAGCTTGGAGACAGATAATTCACCCCTCCACTTT

clone size: few
D gene: NA
V gene: TRBV15
J gene: TRBJ2-7
CDR3 protein: CATSRDFFGVTSYEQYF
CDR3 DNA: TGTGCCACCAGCAGAGACTTTTTCGGGGTTACTTCCTACGAGCAGTACTTC

clone size: NA
D gene: TRBD1
V gene: TRBV10-3
J gene: TRBJ1-6
CDR3 protein: CATGGDRDNSPLHF
CDR3 DNA: TGTGCCACCGGTGGGGACAGGGATAATTCACCCCTCCACTTT

clone size: NA
D gene: NA
V gene: TRBV7-9
J gene: TRBJ1-5
CDR3 protein: CASSPGQINQPQHF
CDR3 DNA: TGTGCCAGCAGCCCGGGACAAATCAATCAGCCCCAGCATTTT

clone size: NA
D gene: NA
V gene: TRBV6-1
J gene: TRBJ2-5
CDR3 protein: CASNRARGTETQYF
CDR3 DNA: TGTGCCAGCAATAGGGCCCGCGGTACGGAGACCCAGTACTTC

clone size: many
D gene: NA
V gene: TRBV20-1
J gene: TRBJ2-7
CDR3 protein: CSAWRSGSITYEQYF
CDR3 DNA: TGCAGTGCTTGGCGTAGCGGCTCCATCACCTACGAGCAGTACTTC

clone size: NA
D gene: NA
V gene: TRBV10-3
J gene: TRBJ1-2
CDR3 protein: CAISESDSAYGYTF
CDR3 DNA: TGTGCCATCAGTGAGTCGGACAGCGCGTATGGCTACACCTTC

clone size: NA
D gene: NA
V gene: TRBV4-2
J gene: TRBJ2-7
CDR3 protein: CASSQERDNYEQYF
CDR3 DNA: TGTGCCAGCAGCCAAGAACGGGACAACTACGAGCAGTACTTC

clone size: NA
D gene: TRBD2
V gene: TRBV12-3/TRBV12-4
J gene: TRBJ2-5
CDR3 protein: CASSLLASGNQETQYF
CDR3 DNA: TGTGCCAGCAGTTTACTGGCTAGCGGGAATCAAGAGACCCAGTACTTC

clone size: NA
D gene: TRBD1
V gene: TRBV5-1
J gene: TRBJ1-2
CDR3 protein: CASSLDRGQRYGYTF
CDR3 DNA: TGCGCCAGCAGCCTAGACAGGGGGCAGCGCTATGGCTACACCTTC

clone size: many
D gene: TRBD1
V gene: TRBV6-4
J gene: TRBJ1-5
CDR3 protein: CASSDSDRGQYQPQHF
CDR3 DNA: TGTGCCAGCAGTGATTCGGACAGGGGGCAATATCAGCCCCAGCATTTT

clone size: NA
D gene: NA
V gene: TRBV3-1
J gene: TRBJ2-3
CDR3 protein: CASSQASGTQYF
CDR3 DNA: TGTGCCAGCAGCCAAGCGAGTGGGACGCAGTATTTT

clone size: NA
D gene: TRBD1
V gene: TRBV20-1
J gene: TRBJ1-2
CDR3 protein: CSAPGSRDRGPGYGYTF
CDR3 DNA: TGCAGTGCTCCCGGATCACGGGACAGGGGACCGGGCTATGGCTACACCTTC

clone size: NA
D gene: TRBD2
V gene: TRBV12-3/TRBV12-4
J gene: TRBJ2-1
CDR3 protein: CASSGLAPFF
CDR3 DNA: TGTGCCAGCAGTGGACTAGCCCCGTTCTTC

clone size: few
D gene: TRBD2
V gene: TRBV20-1
J gene: TRBJ2-5
CDR3 protein: CSASVAGETQYF
CDR3 DNA: TGCAGTGCTAGTGTAGCGGGAGAGACCCAGTACTTC

clone size: few
D gene: TRBD2
V gene: TRBV7-7
J gene: TRBJ2-3
CDR3 protein: CASSLEPSGSRADTQYF
CDR3 DNA: TGTGCCAGCAGCTTAGAACCTAGCGGGAGTCGGGCAGATACGCAGTATTTT

clone size: NA
D gene: TRBD1
V gene: TRBV9
J gene: TRBJ1-2
CDR3 protein: CASSVGQGVGYTF
CDR3 DNA: TGTGCCAGCAGCGTAGGACAGGGTGTTGGCTACACCTTC

clone size: few
D gene: TRBD2
V gene: TRBV19
J gene: TRBJ2-1
CDR3 protein: CATASGSSSYNEQFF
CDR3 DNA: TGTGCCACCGCTAGCGGGTCAAGCTCCTACAATGAGCAGTTCTTC

clone size: NA
D gene: TRBD2
V gene: TRBV20-1
J gene: TRBJ2-7
CDR3 protein: CSARWASGRADEQYF
CDR3 DNA: TGCAGTGCTAGATGGGCTAGCGGGAGGGCGGACGAGCAGTACTTC

clone size: few
D gene: NA
V gene: TRBV25-1
J gene: TRBJ1-5
CDR3 protein: CASKGSLSPQHF
CDR3 DNA: TGTGCCAGCAAAGGATCTCTCTCGCCCCAGCATTTT

clone size: few
D gene: TRBD1
V gene: TRBV24-1
J gene: TRBJ2-1
CDR3 protein: CATSSGTGGYNEQFF
CDR3 DNA: TGTGCCACCAGTTCCGGGACAGGGGGCTACAATGAGCAGTTCTTC

clone size: NA
D gene: TRBD1
V gene: TRBV2
J gene: TRBJ2-3
CDR3 protein: CASSQQGVQADTQYF
CDR3 DNA: TGTGCCAGCAGTCAACAGGGGGTACAAGCAGATACGCAGTATTTT

clone size: NA
D gene: TRBD2
V gene: TRBV11-2
J gene: TRBJ2-2
CDR3 protein: CASSLDVGAGDTGELFF
CDR3 DNA: TGTGCCAGCAGCTTAGACGTAGGGGCGGGAGACACCGGGGAGCTGTTTTTT

clone size: NA
D gene: TRBD1
V gene: TRBV24-1
J gene: TRBJ2-1
CDR3 protein: CATGDRANEQFF
CDR3 DNA: TGTGCCACGGGGGACAGGGCGAATGAGCAGTTCTTC

clone size: few
D gene: TRBD1
V gene: TRBV12-3/TRBV12-4
J gene: TRBJ1-6
CDR3 protein: CASRTYRDRGHGSPLHF
CDR3 DNA: TGTGCCAGCAGGACTTACCGGGACAGGGGGCATGGTTCACCCCTCCACTTT

clone size: NA
D gene: NA
V gene: TRBV15
J gene: TRBJ1-2
CDR3 protein: CATSRDRRGPGYTF
CDR3 DNA: TGTGCCACCAGCAGAGATCGGAGGGGACCCGGCTACACCTTC

clone size: few
D gene: NA
V gene: TRBV27
J gene: TRBJ2-7
CDR3 protein: CASSLSIRGGSYEQYF
CDR3 DNA: TGTGCCAGCAGTTTATCGATTCGAGGGGGGAGCTACGAGCAGTACTTC

clone size: NA
D gene: NA
V gene: TRBV11-3
J gene: TRBJ2-6
CDR3 protein: CASSPRTGLSGANVLTF
CDR3 DNA: TGTGCCAGCAGCCCTAGGACGGGACTCTCTGGGGCCAACGTCCTGACTTTC

clone size: many
D gene: NA
V gene: TRBV21-1
J gene: TRBJ2-2
CDR3 protein: CASSTPSGYTGELFF
CDR3 DNA: TGTGCCAGCAGCACACCTAGCGGGTACACCGGGGAGCTGTTTTTT

clone size: NA
D gene: NA
V gene: TRBV7-2
J gene: TRBJ2-1
CDR3 protein: CASSLLVGEQFF
CDR3 DNA: TGTGCCAGCAGCTTGCTGGTCGGGGAGCAGTTCTTC

clone size: many
D gene: TRBD1
V gene: TRBV12-3/TRBV12-4
J gene: TRBJ2-5
CDR3 protein: CASSLGTGETQYF
CDR3 DNA: TGTGCCAGCAGTCTGGGGACAGGCGAGACCCAGTACTTC

clone size: NA
D gene: NA
V gene: TRBV4-2
J gene: TRBJ1-5
CDR3 protein: CASSQDSDQPQHF
CDR3 DNA: TGTGCCAGCAGCCAAGATTCAGACCAGCCCCAGCATTTT

clone size: NA
D gene: NA
V gene: TRBV25-1
J gene: TRBJ1-1
CDR3 protein: CASSEYSSAAREAFF
CDR3 DNA: TGTGCCAGCAGTGAATATTCGTCTGCGGCACGTGAAGCTTTCTTT

clone size: few
D gene: TRBD2
V gene: TRBV30
J gene: TRBJ2-1
CDR3 protein: CAWSLSGRRGEQFF
CDR3 DNA: TGTGCCTGGAGTCTGAGCGGGAGGAGGGGTGAGCAGTTCTTC

clone size: NA
D gene: NA
V gene: TRBV5-1
J gene: TRBJ2-5
CDR3 protein: CASSLRPQQETQYF
CDR3 DNA: TGCGCCAGCAGCTTACGGCCACAGCAAGAGACCCAGTACTTC

clone size: NA
D gene: NA
V gene: TRBV5-1
J gene: TRBJ2-7
CDR3 protein: CASSFLVTPSSEQYF
CDR3 DNA: TGCGCCAGCAGCTTTCTGGTAACCCCCTCGAGTGAGCAGTACTTC

clone size: few
D gene: NA
V gene: TRBV19
J gene: TRBJ2-2
CDR3 protein: CASSYDRPTNTGELFF
CDR3 DNA: TGTGCCAGTAGCTACGACAGGCCCACGAACACCGGGGAGCTGTTTTTT

clone size: NA
D gene: NA
V gene: TRBV4-2
J gene: TRBJ1-5
CDR3 protein: CASSQPDRRNQPQHF
CDR3 DNA: TGTGCCAGCAGCCAACCAGACAGAAGGAATCAGCCCCAGCATTTT

clone size: few
D gene: NA
V gene: TRBV18
J gene: TRBJ1-1
CDR3 protein: CASSPQKNTEAFF
CDR3 DNA: TGTGCCAGCTCACCACAAAAGAACACTGAAGCTTTCTTT

clone size: few
D gene: NA
V gene: TRBV7-2
J gene: TRBJ2-4
CDR3 protein: CASSLVRAGLQYF
CDR3 DNA: TGTGCCAGCAGCTTAGTAAGAGCAGGGCTTCAGTACTTC

clone size: few
D gene: NA
V gene: TRBV11-2
J gene: TRBJ2-1
CDR3 protein: CASSLGGGTVLGEQFF
CDR3 DNA: TGTGCCAGCAGCTTAGGCGGCGGGACCGTCTTAGGAGAGCAGTTCTTC

clone size: few
D gene: NA
V gene: TRBV5-5
J gene: TRBJ2-7
CDR3 protein: CVGQSGWVEQYF
CDR3 DNA: TGTGTAGGCCAAAGCGGCTGGGTCGAGCAGTACTTC